The T cell receptor beta chain under discussion was sequenced for a study of neurological immune-mediated disorders. Study-level results: Falling below healthy controls, multiple sclerosis showed the least TCR clonal expansion, while HTLV-1-associated myelopathy showed the most.

The sorted libraries involved the use of around 960,000 CD4+ or CD8+ T cells. Trimming stripped 6 bases from V and 0 bases from J, with 12 bases between. CDR3 length: 14 amino acids. CDR1 and CDR2 (germline): WSHSY, SAAADI. Synthesis of cDNA was accomplished via 5'RACE employing 10-nucleotide random UMIs. The output of every sequencing run, over 160 million TCR-beta sequences, came from 15-18 subjects. A single record per CDR3 protein comes from TCRdb applying MiXCR to the 5' RACE reads. The sample lists over 11,000 distinct CDR3 sequences, approximately 7.7% occurring once. In regard to this clonotype: Antigen unknown.

The source material was CD8+ T cells from blood. This chain connects TRBV10-2 to TRBJ2-7; perhaps D is TRBD1 or TRBD2 (5 bases each). This TCR was sampled from a middle-aged woman in good health. CDR3 in amino acids: CASRVGTDSYEQYF. DNA of the CDR3: TGCGCCAGCAGAGTCGGGACCGACTCCTACGAGCAGTACTTC.